This T cell receptor (beta chain) was profiled in a study of cytomegalovirus exposure and HLA in healthy donors. Study as a whole: Researchers found that just over 80% of almost 400 genotyped donors fell within the Caucasian-associated ancestry cluster.

Per germline, CDR1 LNHDA and CDR2 SQIVND (reference sequence). The CDR3 extends over 15 amino acids. Trimming stripped 5 bases from V and 5 bases from J, with 18 bases between. The PCR made use of 60 Vbeta and 13 Jbeta primers. Using immunoSEQ multiplex PCR, the repertoire was profiled, and TCRdb retains in-frame clones only, with some absent. The data contain around 100,000 clones, around three quarters of them singletons. The sequence came from a female donor in good health and CMV-seropositive. The sample comprised PBMCs. This chain joins TRBV19 and TRBJ1-2; no clear D. DNA for the CDR3: TGTGCCAGTAGTCCCTATCTTGCTGAGTGGTATGGCTACACCTTC. Encoded protein: CASSPYLAEWYGYTF.